This TCR beta chain was recorded in a study of blood T cell repertoires in COVID-19. Study context: Sample material is recorded as cDNA or gDNA derived from T cells, B-cell-depleted T cells, or PBMCs.

Germline loops: CDR1 SGHRS, CDR2 YFSETQ. The trim removed 4 bases at V and 5 bases at J, leaving 3 bases unmatched. The CDR3 has 13 residues. A Seattle source enrolled patients during active infection and followed them longitudinally. In the original processing: Reference gene primer amplification gave nucleated cell count estimates. The data were produced by immunoSEQ multiplex PCR, yet TCRdb's version contains in-frame clones alone and is incomplete. The D gene and trimming were derived from the DNA, and the V and J assignments and clone size from that table. The data show a few hundred thousand clones, with 80% to 85% seen just once and under 8.5% held by the top ten.

This chain joins TRBV5-1 and TRBJ1-5; 7 nucleotides line up with TRBD1. The material sequenced was peripheral blood. The TCR originated in a woman older than 75 with COVID-19, enrolled during active disease. The CDR3 bases are TGCGCCAGCAGCGTAGACAGGGATCAGCCCCAGCATTTT. Translation gives CASSVDRDQPQHF.